These T cell receptor beta chains were read from a single sample in a study of blood T cells in healthy people across ages. MiXCR, run by TCRdb on the 5' RACE reads, gives a single entry per CDR3 protein. The profile shows 1.4 million or so distinct CDR3 sequences, 42% of them singletons. The material sequenced was blood. The source of these receptors is a woman aged 18-30 years in good health. Both conserved end residues are part of each CDR3. The D gene is left open where the match is weak. Part of the rows lack a size; the others show once, few, many or a class for expanded clones.

TRBJ2-3	-	TRBV24-1	-	13	CATSDSFLDTQYF	TGTGCCACCAGTGATTCCTTTTTAGATACGCAGTATTTT
TRBJ2-7	-	TRBV28	few	15	CASTDPRGGSYEQYF	TGTGCCAGCACCGACCCCAGGGGTGGTTCCTACGAGCAGTACTTC
TRBJ1-2	-	TRBV6-1	-	15	CASSELALLGYGYTF	TGTGCCAGCAGTGAGTTAGCTTTATTGGGCTATGGCTACACCTTC
TRBJ1-2	-	TRBV6-1	-	15	CASSLTRTDAYGYTF	TGTGCCAGCAGCCTAACTAGGACGGATGCTTATGGCTACACCTTC
TRBJ2-7	-	TRBV4-3	-	13	CASSKEATYEQYF	TGCGCCAGCAGCAAGGAGGCTACCTACGAGCAGTACTTC
TRBJ2-7	-	TRBV4-3	once	14	CASSQDGRYNEQYF	TGCGCCAGCAGCCAAGACGGTCGCTACAATGAGCAGTACTTC
TRBJ2-3	-	TRBV11-3	-	16	CASSLGGGSSTDTQYF	TGTGCCAGCAGCTTAGGAGGGGGGTCCAGCACAGATACGCAGTATTTT
TRBJ2-7	TRBD2	TRBV7-8	-	14	CASRTSGGLNEQYF	TGTGCCAGCAGAACTAGCGGGGGGTTAAATGAGCAGTACTTC
TRBJ2-3	-	TRBV20-1	-	10	CSAGRDTQYF	TGCAGTGCTGGACGGGATACGCAGTATTTT
TRBJ1-1	-	TRBV7-2	few	14	CASALVGRVGEAFF	TGTGCCAGCGCCCTCGTCGGGAGGGTCGGTGAAGCTTTCTTT
TRBJ2-3	TRBD1	TRBV7-3	-	18	CASSLIGRDRGRGDTQYF	TGTGCCAGCAGCTTAATCGGCCGGGACAGGGGGCGCGGTGATACGCAGTATTTT
TRBJ2-3	TRBD2	TRBV5-1	-	17	CASRLAHGGSETDTQYF	TGCGCCAGCAGGTTGGCGCACGGCGGGAGCGAGACAGATACGCAGTATTTT
TRBJ1-5	-	TRBV7-3	-	15	CASGLRAENNQPQHF	TGTGCCAGCGGCTTACGGGCGGAAAACAATCAGCCCCAGCATTTT
TRBJ2-3	-	TRBV30	-	17	CAWKGGSWGKRTDTQYF	TGTGCCTGGAAGGGGGGCAGCTGGGGAAAACGCACAGATACGCAGTATTTT
TRBJ1-1	TRBD1	TRBV7-9	-	18	CASSLQPGQGYYSTEAFF	TGTGCCAGCAGCTTACAACCGGGACAGGGCTATTACAGCACTGAAGCTTTCTTT
TRBJ1-3	-	TRBV7-9	-	16	CASSWRQDGPGNTIYF	TGTGCCAGCAGCTGGAGACAGGATGGGCCTGGAAACACCATATATTTT